These T cell receptor beta chains were read from a single sample in a study of tumor-infiltrating lymphocytes in primary liver carcinoma. TCRdb redid the calling of the multiplex PCR reads with MiXCR, one entry per CDR3 protein. The sample yields about 350,000 distinct CDR3 sequences, less than 70% seen once. The sample consisted of peripheral blood. The receptors were gathered from a man between 35 and 55 years old with primary liver carcinoma and hepatitis B virus infection. The CDR3 runs from the conserved cysteine through the conserved F or W. Each record gives: clone size, J gene, V gene, D gene, CDR3 DNA, CDR3 protein. The D gene is left open where the match is weak. Clone size is not always given. Where it is, it says once, few, many or a class for expanded clones.

abundance: NA
j_gene: TRBJ2-1
v_gene: TRBV28
d_gene: TRBD2
CDR3nt: TGTGCCAGCAGTGGACTAGCGGGGGTCTACAATGAGCAGTTCTTC
CDR3aa: CASSGLAGVYNEQFF

abundance: NA
j_gene: TRBJ1-1
v_gene: TRBV5-1
d_gene: NA
CDR3nt: TGCGCCAGCAGCTTAAAACCAAGTATGAACACTGAAGCTTTCTTT
CDR3aa: CASSLKPSMNTEAFF

abundance: NA
j_gene: TRBJ2-7
v_gene: TRBV11-2
d_gene: TRBD1
CDR3nt: TGTGCCAGCATCTGGACAGGTGAATACGAGCAGTACTTC
CDR3aa: CASIWTGEYEQYF

abundance: NA
j_gene: TRBJ2-1
v_gene: TRBV10-3
d_gene: TRBD2
CDR3nt: TGTGCCATCAGTGAGATAGCGGGAGCCTCCTACAATGAGCAGTTCTTC
CDR3aa: CAISEIAGASYNEQFF

abundance: NA
j_gene: TRBJ2-1
v_gene: TRBV11-2
d_gene: TRBD2
CDR3nt: TGTGCCACCAGCTCCGGGACTAGCGGGAGGTCGGCCTACAATGAGCAGTTCTTC
CDR3aa: CATSSGTSGRSAYNEQFF

abundance: once
j_gene: TRBJ2-4
v_gene: TRBV7-8
d_gene: NA
CDR3nt: TGTGCCAGCAGCTTAGAGGCTAGACGGGCGGATTACATTCAGTACTTC
CDR3aa: CASSLEARRADYIQYF

abundance: NA
j_gene: TRBJ2-1
v_gene: TRBV11-3
d_gene: NA
CDR3nt: TGTGCCAGCAGCTTTACTCGCCCAAGCTCCTACAATGAGCAGATCTTC
CDR3aa: CASSFTRPSSYNEQIF

abundance: NA
j_gene: TRBJ2-3
v_gene: TRBV5-1
d_gene: NA
CDR3nt: TGCGCCAGCAGCGCGGAGGCTAGAGGTCAAGATACGCAGTATTTT
CDR3aa: CASSAEARGQDTQYF

abundance: NA
j_gene: TRBJ2-1
v_gene: TRBV5-1
d_gene: TRBD2
CDR3nt: TGCGCCAGCAGAATCGGGACTATCGGGAGTAAGTTCTTC
CDR3aa: CASRIGTIGSKFF

abundance: NA
j_gene: TRBJ2-2
v_gene: TRBV11-2
d_gene: TRBD2
CDR3nt: TGTGCCAGCAGCTTATCGACTAGCGGGATGAACACCGGGGAGCTGTTTTTT
CDR3aa: CASSLSTSGMNTGELFF

abundance: many
j_gene: TRBJ2-3
v_gene: TRBV12-3/TRBV12-4
d_gene: NA
CDR3nt: TGTGCCAGCAGTTCCGGGCTGTTGGATACGCAGTATTTT
CDR3aa: CASSSGLLDTQYF

abundance: NA
j_gene: TRBJ1-2
v_gene: TRBV30
d_gene: NA
CDR3nt: TGTGCCTGGTCATTGCCGGGCTATGGCTACACCTTC
CDR3aa: CAWSLPGYGYTF

abundance: NA
j_gene: TRBJ2-7
v_gene: TRBV6-6
d_gene: TRBD1
CDR3nt: TGTGCCAGCAGTTACACTGAGACAGGGGACAACGAGCAGTACTTC
CDR3aa: CASSYTETGDNEQYF

abundance: NA
j_gene: TRBJ2-5
v_gene: TRBV12-3/TRBV12-4
d_gene: TRBD1
CDR3nt: TGTGCCAGCACCGGGACAGGGGGGCCCCAAGAGACCCAGTACTTC
CDR3aa: CASTGTGGPQETQYF

abundance: NA
j_gene: TRBJ2-7
v_gene: TRBV28
d_gene: TRBD2
CDR3nt: TGTGCCAGCACCCCACTAGCGGGGACCTCCTACGAGCAGTACTTC
CDR3aa: CASTPLAGTSYEQYF

abundance: NA
j_gene: TRBJ2-3
v_gene: TRBV7-2
d_gene: NA
CDR3nt: TGTGCCAGCAGCTTGAGTATGGGCAGCAGGAGGACAGATACGCAGTATTTT
CDR3aa: CASSLSMGSRRTDTQYF

abundance: NA
j_gene: TRBJ1-2
v_gene: TRBV5-1
d_gene: TRBD1
CDR3nt: TGCGCCAGCAACTTGGGACAGGGAATCTATGGCTACACCTTC
CDR3aa: CASNLGQGIYGYTF

abundance: few
j_gene: TRBJ1-2
v_gene: TRBV4-2
d_gene: TRBD1
CDR3nt: TGTGCCAGCAGCCAAGATTCCCAGGGGGGATCCTATGGCTACACCTTC
CDR3aa: CASSQDSQGGSYGYTF

abundance: many
j_gene: TRBJ2-7
v_gene: TRBV5-5
d_gene: NA
CDR3nt: TGTGCCAGCAGCCCGGGACCTTCCTCCTACGAGCAGTACTTC
CDR3aa: CASSPGPSSYEQYF

abundance: many
j_gene: TRBJ2-3
v_gene: TRBV6-2/TRBV6-3
d_gene: TRBD2
CDR3nt: TGTGCCAGCAGCTCCAAGCGGGAGCCAGATACGCAGTATTTT
CDR3aa: CASSSKREPDTQYF

abundance: NA
j_gene: TRBJ2-3
v_gene: TRBV11-2
d_gene: NA
CDR3nt: TGTGCCAGCAGCCTGGAGGACTCTACAGATACTCAATATTTT
CDR3aa: CASSLEDSTDTQYF

abundance: NA
j_gene: TRBJ2-5
v_gene: TRBV11-2
d_gene: NA
CDR3nt: TGTGCCAGCAGCTCGGTCGGTCCACAAGAGACCCACTACTTC
CDR3aa: CASSSVGPQETHYF

abundance: NA
j_gene: TRBJ2-1
v_gene: TRBV5-1
d_gene: TRBD1
CDR3nt: TGCGCCAGCGCACCTGGACAGGGTCTCGATAAGCAGTTCTTC
CDR3aa: CASAPGQGLDKQFF

abundance: NA
j_gene: TRBJ1-5
v_gene: TRBV28
d_gene: NA
CDR3nt: TGTGCCAGCAGTCCACCGGGCAGCCCAAATCAGCACCAGCATTTT
CDR3aa: CASSPPGSPNQHQHF

abundance: NA
j_gene: TRBJ2-2
v_gene: TRBV9
d_gene: NA
CDR3nt: TGTGCCAGCAGCGTAAAGTCCAGCCTGAACACCGGGGAGCTGTTTTTT
CDR3aa: CASSVKSSLNTGELFF

abundance: NA
j_gene: TRBJ2-1
v_gene: TRBV11-1
d_gene: NA
CDR3nt: TGTGCCAGCAGCTTCGGGGGCACTAGCTCCTATAATGAGCAGTTCTTC
CDR3aa: CASSFGGTSSYNEQFF

abundance: NA
j_gene: TRBJ2-7
v_gene: TRBV5-4
d_gene: NA
CDR3nt: TGTGCCAGCAGCCCCTTAGGGGGGGCGCTTCACGAGCAGTACTTC
CDR3aa: CASSPLGGALHEQYF

abundance: many
j_gene: TRBJ2-7
v_gene: TRBV6-9
d_gene: NA
CDR3nt: TGTGCCAGCACTTTAGCAGCGGGCGTGGAAGGCGAGCAGTACTTC
CDR3aa: CASTLAAGVEGEQYF

abundance: NA
j_gene: TRBJ2-7
v_gene: TRBV11-2
d_gene: TRBD2
CDR3nt: TGTGCCAGCAGGAGAGTGGGAGGGCCCTACGAGCAGTACTTC
CDR3aa: CASRRVGGPYEQYF

abundance: once
j_gene: TRBJ1-5
v_gene: TRBV12-3/TRBV12-4
d_gene: TRBD1
CDR3nt: TGTGCCAACAGGGCCGGGACAGGGAATCATGATCAGCCCCAGCATTTT
CDR3aa: CANRAGTGNHDQPQHF

abundance: NA
j_gene: TRBJ2-2
v_gene: TRBV11-2
d_gene: TRBD2
CDR3nt: TGCGCCAGCGGCTTAATGCAAGCGGGGGGTACCGGGGAACTGTTTTTT
CDR3aa: CASGLMQAGGTGELFF

abundance: NA
j_gene: TRBJ2-3
v_gene: TRBV4-2
d_gene: TRBD2
CDR3nt: TGTGCCAGCAGCCAAGAACTAGCGGGATTTACAGATACGCAGTATTTT
CDR3aa: CASSQELAGFTDTQYF

abundance: many
j_gene: TRBJ2-7
v_gene: TRBV25-1
d_gene: NA
CDR3nt: TGTGCCACCAGCAATCAGGGAAACCTCTACGAGCAGTACTTC
CDR3aa: CATSNQGNLYEQYF

abundance: NA
j_gene: TRBJ2-3
v_gene: TRBV29-1
d_gene: TRBD2
CDR3nt: TGCAGTGCTCGGGTTGCTAGCGGGATTACCGGCATAGATACTCAGTATTTT
CDR3aa: CSARVASGITGIDTQYF

abundance: many
j_gene: TRBJ2-1
v_gene: TRBV6-2/TRBV6-3
d_gene: TRBD2
CDR3nt: TGTGCCAGCAGACTGACTAGCGGGAGGCCCACCAATGAGCAGTTCTTC
CDR3aa: CASRLTSGRPTNEQFF

abundance: NA
j_gene: TRBJ2-1
v_gene: TRBV29-1
d_gene: NA
CDR3nt: TGCAGTGTGGTGAGCCGGGAGTTCCGTCCATTCTTC
CDR3aa: CSVVSREFRPFF

abundance: NA
j_gene: TRBJ2-5
v_gene: TRBV20-1
d_gene: TRBD2
CDR3nt: TGCAGTGCTTTTTTCCAGCGGGAGGAGACCCAGTACTTC
CDR3aa: CSAFFQREETQYF

abundance: many
j_gene: TRBJ2-1
v_gene: TRBV4-2
d_gene: NA
CDR3nt: TGTGCCAGCAAGAGGACAGAAGGAGCCAATGAGCAGTTCTTC
CDR3aa: CASKRTEGANEQFF

abundance: NA
j_gene: TRBJ1-2
v_gene: TRBV6-5
d_gene: TRBD1
CDR3nt: TGTGCCAGCATGCGACAGGGGGCGAACTATGGCTACACCTTC
CDR3aa: CASMRQGANYGYTF

abundance: few
j_gene: TRBJ2-2
v_gene: TRBV6-1
d_gene: TRBD2
CDR3nt: TGTGCCAGCAGAGGCCTCACTGCTAGCGGGACGCGAAAGACCACCGGGGAGCTGTTTTTT
CDR3aa: CASRGLTASGTRKTTGELFF

abundance: NA
j_gene: TRBJ2-1
v_gene: TRBV11-3
d_gene: NA
CDR3nt: TGTGCCAGCAGCTTAGACATACAGGGTGGCGAGGAGTTCTTC
CDR3aa: CASSLDIQGGEEFF

abundance: NA
j_gene: TRBJ1-3
v_gene: TRBV6-1
d_gene: NA
CDR3nt: TGTGTCAGCAGTGATGGCCACGGAAACACCATATATTTT
CDR3aa: CVSSDGHGNTIYF